This is a list of T cell receptor beta chains from one sample in a study of OX40 agonist ivuxolimab in advanced cancers. The data were produced by immunoSEQ multiplex PCR, yet TCRdb's version contains in-frame clones alone and is incomplete. The sample records about 74,000 clones, about 81% being singletons. Material: CD4+ or CD8+ T cells sorted from blood, obtained in a trial of the OX40 agonist ivuxolimab. The receptors here all came from an adult with an advanced solid tumor such as melanoma, head and neck, liver or kidney cancer. Both conserved end residues are part of each CDR3. D genes are given only for firm matches. Clone sizes are given selectively: once, few, many, or a class where the clone is expanded.

clone size	V gene	D gene	J gene	CDR3 protein	CDR3 DNA
-	TRBV4-3	TRBD2	TRBJ2-2	CASSHGAGGPTNTGELFF	TGCGCCAGCAGCCACGGTGCGGGAGGGCCCACGAACACCGGGGAGCTGTTTTTT
-	TRBV7-8	-	TRBJ2-7	CASSWQGGYSYEQYF	TGTGCCAGCAGCTGGCAGGGTGGATACTCCTACGAGCAGTACTTC
medium-sized	TRBV5-1	-	TRBJ2-7	CASSLSGADGEQYF	TGCGCCAGCAGCTTGTCAGGGGCGGACGGAGAGCAGTACTTC
-	TRBV7-2	TRBD1	TRBJ1-3	CASSRQSGTDSGNTIYF	TGTGCCAGCAGCCGCCAGTCCGGGACAGACTCTGGAAACACCATATATTTT
-	TRBV14	TRBD1	TRBJ1-1	CASSQDRTGDTEAFF	TGTGCCAGCAGCCAAGATCGGACAGGGGACACTGAAGCTTTCTTT
few	TRBV18	TRBD1	TRBJ2-2	CASSPQGQGPNTGELFF	TGTGCCAGCTCACCCCAAGGACAGGGACCGAACACCGGGGAGCTGTTTTTT
-	TRBV18	-	TRBJ2-7	CASSPSEPYEQYF	TGTGCCAGCTCACCATCAGAGCCCTACGAGCAGTACTTC
-	TRBV5-4	TRBD2	TRBJ2-5	CASSLTGLAGVQETQYF	TGTGCCAGCAGTTTGACCGGGCTAGCGGGGGTCCAAGAGACCCAGTACTTC
-	TRBV18	-	TRBJ2-5	CASSPPAQETQYF	TGTGCCAGCTCACCCCCGGCCCAAGAGACCCAGTACTTC
-	TRBV2	-	TRBJ1-4	CASSVGRHPTNEKLFF	TGTGCCAGCAGTGTAGGCAGGCACCCAACTAATGAAAAACTGTTTTTT
-	TRBV7-2	TRBD1	TRBJ1-2	CASSRDRARNYYGYTF	TGTGCCAGCAGCAGGGACAGGGCCCGGAACTACTATGGCTACACCTTC
-	TRBV9	TRBD2	TRBJ2-7	CASSASLRGLIYEQYF	TGTGCCAGCAGCGCCAGCCTAAGGGGACTAATATACGAGCAGTACTTC
-	TRBV28	-	TRBJ2-7	CASQGISYEQYF	TGTGCCAGCCAAGGGATCTCCTACGAGCAGTACTTC